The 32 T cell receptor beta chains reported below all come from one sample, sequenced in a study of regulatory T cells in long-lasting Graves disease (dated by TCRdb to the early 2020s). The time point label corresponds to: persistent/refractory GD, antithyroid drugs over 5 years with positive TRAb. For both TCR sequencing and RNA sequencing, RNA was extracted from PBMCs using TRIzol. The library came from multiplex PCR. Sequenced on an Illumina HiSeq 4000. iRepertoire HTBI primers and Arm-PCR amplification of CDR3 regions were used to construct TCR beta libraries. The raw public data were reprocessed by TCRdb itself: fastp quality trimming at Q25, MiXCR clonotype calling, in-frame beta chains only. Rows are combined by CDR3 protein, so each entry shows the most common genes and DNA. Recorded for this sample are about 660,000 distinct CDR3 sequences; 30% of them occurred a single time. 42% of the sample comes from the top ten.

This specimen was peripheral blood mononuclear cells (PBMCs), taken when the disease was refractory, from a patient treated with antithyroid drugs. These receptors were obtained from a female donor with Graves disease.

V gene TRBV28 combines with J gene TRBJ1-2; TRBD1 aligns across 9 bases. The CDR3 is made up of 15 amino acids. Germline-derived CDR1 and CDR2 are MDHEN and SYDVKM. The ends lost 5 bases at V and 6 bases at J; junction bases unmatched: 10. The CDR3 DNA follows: TGTGCCAGCAGTCCCGCCGGGACAGGGTTGGATGGCTACACCTTC. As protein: CASSPAGTGLDGYTF.

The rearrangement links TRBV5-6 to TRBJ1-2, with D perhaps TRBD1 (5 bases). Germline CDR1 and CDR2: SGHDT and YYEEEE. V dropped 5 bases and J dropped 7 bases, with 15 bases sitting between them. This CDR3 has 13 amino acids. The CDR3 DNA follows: TGTGCCAGCAGTCCACAGGTCTCTAGTGGCTACACCTTC. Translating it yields CASSPQVSSGYTF.

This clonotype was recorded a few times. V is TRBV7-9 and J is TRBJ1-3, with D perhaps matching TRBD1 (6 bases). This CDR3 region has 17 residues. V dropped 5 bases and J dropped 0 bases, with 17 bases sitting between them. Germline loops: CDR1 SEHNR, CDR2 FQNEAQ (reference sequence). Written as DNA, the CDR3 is TGTGCCAGCAGCGACGGGACAACGCCAAGCTCTGGAAACACCATATATTTT. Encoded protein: CASSDGTTPSSGNTIYF.

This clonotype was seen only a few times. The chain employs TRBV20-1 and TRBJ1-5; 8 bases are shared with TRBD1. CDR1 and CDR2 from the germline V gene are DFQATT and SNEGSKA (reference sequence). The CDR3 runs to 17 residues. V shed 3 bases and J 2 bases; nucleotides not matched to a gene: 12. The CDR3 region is CSARLQGAVGGNQPQHF. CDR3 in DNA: TGCAGTGCTAGGCTCCAGGGGGCCGTGGGTGGCAATCAGCCCCAGCATTTT.

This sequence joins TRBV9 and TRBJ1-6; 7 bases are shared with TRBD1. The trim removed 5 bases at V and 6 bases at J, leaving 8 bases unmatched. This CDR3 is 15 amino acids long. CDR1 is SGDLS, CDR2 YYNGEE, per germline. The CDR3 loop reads CASRGTGTVNSPLHF. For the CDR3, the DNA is TGTGCCAGCAGGGGCACCGGGACAGTTAATTCACCCCTCCACTTT.

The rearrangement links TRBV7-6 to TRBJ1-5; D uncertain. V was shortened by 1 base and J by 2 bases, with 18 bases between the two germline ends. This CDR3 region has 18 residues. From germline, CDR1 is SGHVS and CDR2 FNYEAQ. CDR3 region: CASSLGPAVGGGNQPQHF. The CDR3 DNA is TGTGCCAGCAGCTTAGGCCCGGCCGTGGGAGGCGGCAATCAGCCCCAGCATTTT.

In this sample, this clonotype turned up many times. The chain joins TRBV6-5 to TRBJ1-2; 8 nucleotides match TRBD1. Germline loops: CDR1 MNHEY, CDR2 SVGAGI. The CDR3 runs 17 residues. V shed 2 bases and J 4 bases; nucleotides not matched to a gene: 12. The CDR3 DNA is TGTGCCAGCAGTTACCCGATCGGACAGGGCGGGAGCTATGGCTACACCTTC. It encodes CASSYPIGQGGSYGYTF.

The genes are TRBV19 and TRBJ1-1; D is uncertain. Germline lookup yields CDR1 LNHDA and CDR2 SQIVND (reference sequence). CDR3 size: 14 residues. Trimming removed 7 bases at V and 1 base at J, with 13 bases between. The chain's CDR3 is CASTYGSGNTEAFF. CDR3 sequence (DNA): TGTGCCAGTACCTACGGTTCCGGGAACACTGAAGCTTTCTTT.

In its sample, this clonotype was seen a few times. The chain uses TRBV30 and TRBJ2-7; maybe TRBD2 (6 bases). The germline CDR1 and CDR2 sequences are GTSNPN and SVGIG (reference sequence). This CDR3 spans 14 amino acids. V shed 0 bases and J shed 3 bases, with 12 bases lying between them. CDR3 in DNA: TGTGCCTGGAGTGTAGGGCGGGGAGACTACGAGCAGTACTTC. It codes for CAWSVGRGDYEQYF.

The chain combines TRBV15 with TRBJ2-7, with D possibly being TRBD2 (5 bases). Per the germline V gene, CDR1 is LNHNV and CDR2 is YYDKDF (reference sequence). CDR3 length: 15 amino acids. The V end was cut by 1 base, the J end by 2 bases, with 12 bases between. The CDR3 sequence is CATSRGDSVAYEQYF. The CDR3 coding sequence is TGTGCCACCAGCAGAGGAGATAGCGTTGCCTACGAGCAGTACTTC.

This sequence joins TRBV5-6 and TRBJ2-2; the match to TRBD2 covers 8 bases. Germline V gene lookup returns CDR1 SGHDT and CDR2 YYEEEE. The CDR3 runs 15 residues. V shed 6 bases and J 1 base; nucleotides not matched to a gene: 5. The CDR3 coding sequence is TGTGCCAGCACCCGCCGGGGGGGGAACACCGGGGAGCTGTTTTTT. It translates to CASTRRGGNTGELFF.

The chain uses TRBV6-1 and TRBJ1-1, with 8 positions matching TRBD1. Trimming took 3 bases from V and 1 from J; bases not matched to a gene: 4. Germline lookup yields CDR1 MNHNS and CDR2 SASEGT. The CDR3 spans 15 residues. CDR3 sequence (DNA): TGTGCCAGCAGTGACTTCAGGGGGCCGAACACTGAAGCTTTCTTT. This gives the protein CASSDFRGPNTEAFF.

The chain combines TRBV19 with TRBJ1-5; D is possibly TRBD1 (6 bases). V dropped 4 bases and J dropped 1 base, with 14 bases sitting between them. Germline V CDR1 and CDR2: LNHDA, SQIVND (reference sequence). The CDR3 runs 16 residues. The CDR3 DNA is TGTGCCAGTAGTAACCTACAGGGTGCGAGCAATCAGCCCCAGCATTTT. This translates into CASSNLQGASNQPQHF. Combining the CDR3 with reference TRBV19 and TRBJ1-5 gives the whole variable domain DGGITQSPKYLFRKEGQNVTLSCEQNLNHDAMYWYRQDPGQGLRLIYYSQIVNDFQKGDIAEGYSVSREKKESFPLTVTSAQKNPTAFYLCASSNLQGASNQPQHFGDGTRLSIL.

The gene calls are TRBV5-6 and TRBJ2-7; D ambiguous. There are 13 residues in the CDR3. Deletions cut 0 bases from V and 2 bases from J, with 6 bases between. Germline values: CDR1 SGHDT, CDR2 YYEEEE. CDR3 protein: CASSLVDAYEQYF. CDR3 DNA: TGTGCCAGCAGCTTGGTCGACGCCTACGAGCAGTACTTC.

In DNA, the CDR3 is TGTGCCTGGAGTCGGACTAGCGGGATCGCCGGGGAGCTGTTTTTT. It codes for CAWSRTSGIAGELFF. The genes are TRBV30 and TRBJ2-2; the match to TRBD2 covers 12 bases. Germline V gene data show CDR1 as GTSNPN and CDR2 as SVGIG (reference sequence). V shed 2 bases and J 6 bases; nucleotides not matched to a gene: 4. CDR3 length: 15 residues.

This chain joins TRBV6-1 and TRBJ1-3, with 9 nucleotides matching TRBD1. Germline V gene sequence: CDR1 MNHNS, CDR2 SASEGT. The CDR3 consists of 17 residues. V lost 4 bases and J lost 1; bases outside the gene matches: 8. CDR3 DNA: TGTGCCAGCAGTGGCTACAGGGGGCTGACTTCTGGAAACACCATATATTTT. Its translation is CASSGYRGLTSGNTIYF.

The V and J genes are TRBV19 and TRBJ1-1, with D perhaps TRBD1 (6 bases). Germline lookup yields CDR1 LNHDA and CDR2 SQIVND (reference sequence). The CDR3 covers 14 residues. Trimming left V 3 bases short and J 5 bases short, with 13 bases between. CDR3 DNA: TGTGCCAGTAGTATGCAGGGGATGAGGACTGAAGCTTTCTTT. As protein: CASSMQGMRTEAFF. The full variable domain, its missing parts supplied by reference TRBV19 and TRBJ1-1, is DGGITQSPKYLFRKEGQNVTLSCEQNLNHDAMYWYRQDPGQGLRLIYYSQIVNDFQKGDIAEGYSVSREKKESFPLTVTSAQKNPTAFYLCASSMQGMRTEAFFGQGTRLTVV.

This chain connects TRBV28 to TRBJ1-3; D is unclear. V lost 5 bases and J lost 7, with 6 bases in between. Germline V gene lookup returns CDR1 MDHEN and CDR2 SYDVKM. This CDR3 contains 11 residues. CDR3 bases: TGTGCCAGCAGTATACCCAACACCATATATTTT. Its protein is CASSIPNTIYF.

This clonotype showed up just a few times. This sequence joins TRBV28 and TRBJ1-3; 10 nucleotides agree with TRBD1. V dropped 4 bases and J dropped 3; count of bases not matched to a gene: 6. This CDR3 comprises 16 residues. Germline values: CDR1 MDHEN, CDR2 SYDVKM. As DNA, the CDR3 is TGTGCCAGCAGTTCCCCGACAGGGGGCGGTGGAAACACCATATATTTT. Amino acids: CASSSPTGGGGNTIYF. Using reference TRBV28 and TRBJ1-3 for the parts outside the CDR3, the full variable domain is DVKVTQSSRYLVKRTGEKVFLECVQDMDHENMFWYRQDPGLGLRLIYFSYDVKMKEKGDIPEGYSVSREKKERFSLILESASTNQTSMYLCASSSPTGGGGNTIYFGEGSWLTVV.

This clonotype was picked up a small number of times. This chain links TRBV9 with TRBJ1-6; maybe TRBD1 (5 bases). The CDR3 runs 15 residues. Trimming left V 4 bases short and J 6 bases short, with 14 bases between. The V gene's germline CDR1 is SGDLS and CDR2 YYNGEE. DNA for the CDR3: TGTGCCAGCAGCTCAACCGGGACCGTTAATTCACCCCTCCACTTT. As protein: CASSSTGTVNSPLHF.

The CDR3: CASSLTGRGGYTF. DNA for the CDR3: TGTGCCAGCAGCTTGACAGGGAGGGGAGGCTACACCTTC. The genes are TRBV5-6 and TRBJ1-2, with D perhaps TRBD1 (6 bases). Trimming took 1 base from V and 8 from J, leaving 12 bases between them. There are 13 residues in the CDR3. Germline CDR1 reads SGHDT; CDR2 reads YYEEEE.

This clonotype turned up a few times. The DNA of the CDR3 is TGTGCCAGTACCGGGACAGGGACCTACGAGCAGTACTTC. Residues: CASTGTGTYEQYF. The chain employs TRBV11-2 and TRBJ2-7, with 9 positions matching TRBD1. Trimming cost V 9 bases and J 2 bases; bases outside gene matches: 5. The CDR3 runs to 13 residues. Per the germline V gene, CDR1 is SGHAT and CDR2 is FQNNGV.

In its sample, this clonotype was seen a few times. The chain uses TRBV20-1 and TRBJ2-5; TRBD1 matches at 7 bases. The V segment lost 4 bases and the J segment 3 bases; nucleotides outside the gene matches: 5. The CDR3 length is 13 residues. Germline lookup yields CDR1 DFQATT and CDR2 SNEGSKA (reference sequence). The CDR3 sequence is CSATRGFEETQYF. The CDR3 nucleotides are TGCAGTGCTACCAGGGGGTTTGAAGAGACCCAGTACTTC.

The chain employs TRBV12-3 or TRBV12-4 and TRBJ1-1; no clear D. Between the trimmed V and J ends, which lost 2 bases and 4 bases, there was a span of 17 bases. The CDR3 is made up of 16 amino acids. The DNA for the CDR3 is TGTGCCAGCAGTTTATCTCTCCGGGAAAGGGTCACTGAAGCTTTCTTT. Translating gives CASSLSLRERVTEAFF.

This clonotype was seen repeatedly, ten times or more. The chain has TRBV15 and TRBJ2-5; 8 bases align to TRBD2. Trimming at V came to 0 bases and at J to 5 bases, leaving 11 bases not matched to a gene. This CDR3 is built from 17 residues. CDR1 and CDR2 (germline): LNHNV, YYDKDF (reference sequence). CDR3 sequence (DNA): TGTGCCACCAGCAGAGATAAGATGGTGGAGCGGGGGGAGACCCAGTACTTC. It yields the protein CATSRDKMVERGETQYF.

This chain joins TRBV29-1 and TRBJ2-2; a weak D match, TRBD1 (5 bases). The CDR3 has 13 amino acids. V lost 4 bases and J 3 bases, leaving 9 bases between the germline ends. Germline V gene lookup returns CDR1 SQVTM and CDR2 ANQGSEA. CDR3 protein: CSVGPRDTGELFF. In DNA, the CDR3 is TGCAGCGTTGGCCCCAGGGACACCGGGGAGCTGTTTTTT.

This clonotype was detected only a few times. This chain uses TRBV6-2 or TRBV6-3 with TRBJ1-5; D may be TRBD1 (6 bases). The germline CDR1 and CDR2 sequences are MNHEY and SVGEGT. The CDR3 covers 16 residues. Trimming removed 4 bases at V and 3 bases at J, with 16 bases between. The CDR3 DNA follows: TGTGCCAGCAGTTTACGCAGGGGTAATGCCAATCAGCCCCAGCATTTT. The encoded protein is CASSLRRGNANQPQHF.

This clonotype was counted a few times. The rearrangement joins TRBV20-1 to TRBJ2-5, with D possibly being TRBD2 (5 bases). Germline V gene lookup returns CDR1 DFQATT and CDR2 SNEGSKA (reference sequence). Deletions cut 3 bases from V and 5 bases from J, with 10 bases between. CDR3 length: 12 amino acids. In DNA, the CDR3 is TGCAGTGCTAGGCGGTGGGAGGAGACCCAGTACTTC. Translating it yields CSARRWEETQYF.

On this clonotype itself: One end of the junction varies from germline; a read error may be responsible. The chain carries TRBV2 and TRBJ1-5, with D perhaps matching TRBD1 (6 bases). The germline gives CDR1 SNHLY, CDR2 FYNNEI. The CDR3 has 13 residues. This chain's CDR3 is CASSGGRNQPHHF. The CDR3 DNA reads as TGTGCCAGCAGTGGGGGGCGAAATCAGCCCCATCATTTT.

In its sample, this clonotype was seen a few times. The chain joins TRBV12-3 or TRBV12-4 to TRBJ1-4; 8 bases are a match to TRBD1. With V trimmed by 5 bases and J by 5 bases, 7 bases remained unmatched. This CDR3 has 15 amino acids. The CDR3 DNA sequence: TGTGCCAGCAGTCCATGGACAGGGTCCAATGAAAAACTGTTTTTT. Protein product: CASSPWTGSNEKLFF.

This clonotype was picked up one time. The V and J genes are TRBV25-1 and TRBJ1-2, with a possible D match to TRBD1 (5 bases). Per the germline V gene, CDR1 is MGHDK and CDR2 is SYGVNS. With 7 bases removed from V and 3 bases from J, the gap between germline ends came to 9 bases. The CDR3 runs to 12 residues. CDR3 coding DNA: TGTGCCAGCAAGGACACATACTATGGCTACACCTTC. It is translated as CASKDTYYGYTF.

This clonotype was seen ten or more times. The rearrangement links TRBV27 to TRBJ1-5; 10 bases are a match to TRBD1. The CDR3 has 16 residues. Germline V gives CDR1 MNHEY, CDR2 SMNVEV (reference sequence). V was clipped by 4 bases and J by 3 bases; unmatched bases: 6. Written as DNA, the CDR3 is TGTGCCAGCAGTTCCCGACAGGGGGCTGTCAATCAGCCCCAGCATTTT. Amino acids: CASSSRQGAVNQPQHF.